Sequencing of this T cell receptor beta chain was carried out in a study of shared clonotypes between healthy human individuals. The data were produced by immunoSEQ multiplex PCR, yet TCRdb's version contains in-frame clones alone and is incomplete. The table lists 100,000 to 120,000 clones, about 63% of them singletons. Specimen: memory CD8+ T cells sorted from blood. Noted subset: CD45RO+ cells pooled with CCR7-negative TemRA cells. This clonotype was sampled from a woman in her thirties in good health.

The CDR3 protein is CASSPDRGGQPQHF. The CDR3 DNA sequence: TGTGCCAGCAGCCCCGACAGGGGGGGTCAGCCCCAGCATTTT. This rearrangement joins TRBV28 to TRBJ1-5; TRBD1 matches 9 bases. Trimming removed 6 bases from V and 6 bases from J; junction bases left unmatched: 6. Germline lookup yields CDR1 MDHEN and CDR2 SYDVKM. CDR3 size: 14 residues.